The 28 T cell receptor beta chains below come from one sample, sequenced in a study of blood T cell repertoires in COVID-19. The data were produced by immunoSEQ multiplex PCR, yet TCRdb's version contains in-frame clones alone and is incomplete. The profile shows 150,000 or so clones, about 90% of them singletons. Input material: peripheral blood. The receptors originated from a man in his thirties or forties with COVID-19, enrolled during active disease.

This chain uses TRBV10-1 with TRBJ1-3; 9 nucleotides agree with TRBD1. Per germline, CDR1 WNHNN and CDR2 SYGVQD (reference sequence). V shed 2 bases, J shed 2 bases, and the junction held 10 bases outside the gene matches. CDR3 length equals 18 residues. CDR3 DNA sequence: TGCGCCAGCAGTGAGCGGACAGGGGACTTCATACCTGGAAACACCATATATTTT. Translation: CASSERTGDFIPGNTIYF.

The rearrangement links TRBV6-6 to TRBJ2-5, with a weak D call TRBD1 (6 bases). Looked up from germline, CDR1 is MNHNY and CDR2 is SVGAGI (reference sequence). CDR3 length: 14 amino acids. V was trimmed by 2 bases and J by 3 bases, leaving 10 bases between them. The CDR3 loop is CASSYIGGKETQYF. Here the CDR3 DNA reads TGTGCCAGCAGTTACATAGGGGGAAAAGAGACCCAGTACTTC.

The V and J genes are TRBV18 and TRBJ2-7; D is possibly TRBD1 (6 bases). The CDR3 extends over 12 amino acids. The germline CDR1 and CDR2 sequences are KGHSH and LQKENI. The V end was cut by 9 bases, the J end by 3 bases, with 12 bases between. Written as DNA, the CDR3 is TGTGCCAGTGGACAGCGTTACTACGAGCAGTACTTC. Translating gives CASGQRYYEQYF.

Note on this clone: This sample also contains other DNA sequences that code for the same CDR3. This chain connects TRBV19 to TRBJ2-1, with TRBD2 as a possible D gene (5 bases). V dropped 6 bases and J dropped 7 bases, with 13 bases sitting between them. Germline CDR1 reads LNHDA; CDR2 reads SQIVND (reference sequence). The length of the CDR3 is 13 residues. CDR3 in amino acids: CASSTSGRNEQFF. The CDR3 nucleotides read TGTGCCAGTAGCACGAGCGGCAGAAATGAGCAGTTCTTC.

The rearrangement joins TRBV27 to TRBJ1-1, with TRBD1 as a possible D gene (6 bases). The CDR3 runs 13 residues. Germline V gives CDR1 MNHEY, CDR2 SMNVEV (reference sequence). V was trimmed by 3 bases and J by 8 bases, leaving 13 bases between them. The CDR3 DNA reads TGTGCCAGCAGTTTCAACGGACAGTTAGAAGCTTTCTTT. This translates into CASSFNGQLEAFF.

The chain carries TRBV5-6 and TRBJ1-6; D is uncertain. V was trimmed by 4 bases and J by 10 bases, leaving 21 bases between them. CDR1 is SGHDT and CDR2 is YYEEEE in the germline V gene. The CDR3 is 16 amino acids. The CDR3 sequence: CASSPKPRYFVSPLHF. The CDR3 DNA follows: TGTGCCAGCAGCCCTAAGCCCCGTTATTTCGTGTCACCCCTCCACTTT.

The chain employs TRBV6-2 or TRBV6-3 and TRBJ1-2; the D is unclear. V was cut by 4 bases and J by 1 base, with 13 bases left in between. This CDR3 has 15 amino acids. Germline-derived CDR1 and CDR2 are MNHEY and SVGEGT. The CDR3 sequence is CASSSWPGFNYGYTF. In DNA, the CDR3 is TGTGCCAGCAGTTCATGGCCAGGCTTTAACTATGGCTACACCTTC.

Here the CDR3 DNA reads TGTGCCAGCAGCCAAGAGAGACTGACTATGAACACTGAAGCTTTCTTT. This translates into CASSQERLTMNTEAFF. The V call is TRBV14, the J call TRBJ1-1; D is undetermined. Germline V gene lookup returns CDR1 SGHDN and CDR2 FVKESK. This CDR3 spans 16 amino acids. V dropped 0 bases and J dropped 0 bases, with 11 bases sitting between them.

The chain employs TRBV27 and TRBJ1-5; a weak D match, TRBD1 (5 bases). This CDR3 comprises 15 residues. Germline loops: CDR1 MNHEY, CDR2 SMNVEV (reference sequence). The ends were cut back, 11 bases at V and 0 bases at J, with 17 bases in the middle. The CDR3 nucleotides read TGTGCCGCCGGGCCGGGGGATTATAGCAATCAGCCCCAGCATTTT. It encodes CAAGPGDYSNQPQHF.

V and J are TRBV4-3 and TRBJ2-2; 11 positions match TRBD2. The V and J ends lost 2 bases and 3 bases, in that order; junction bases with no gene match: 8. This CDR3 region has 18 residues. Germline lookup yields CDR1 LGHNA and CDR2 YSLEER. The DNA of the CDR3 is TGCGCCAGCAGCCAACCTCAGCTAGCGGGGGGCCACACCGGGGAGCTGTTTTTT. Translation gives CASSQPQLAGGHTGELFF.

This chain uses TRBV28 with TRBJ1-3; D is unclear. The CDR3 sequence is 15 residues long. V lost 10 bases and J 0 bases, leaving 16 bases between the germline ends. Germline V gene lookup returns CDR1 MDHEN and CDR2 SYDVKM. The DNA for the CDR3 is TGTGCCACCCGCCCCCCCGGGGACTCTGGAAACACCATATATTTT. Translated, it gives CATRPPGDSGNTIYF.

The CDR3, as DNA: TGTGCCAGTAGTATAGGGAGTAACTATGGCTACACCTTC. Protein sequence: CASSIGSNYGYTF. The rearrangement uses TRBV19 and TRBJ1-2; D is ambiguous. Germline values: CDR1 LNHDA, CDR2 SQIVND (reference sequence). The V gene lost 1 base and the J gene lost 1 base, with 4 bases spanning the gap. The CDR3 sequence is 13 residues long.

This clone showed up just once. The gene calls are TRBV19 and TRBJ1-2; the D is unclear. CDR3 length: 16 amino acids. Deletions cut 5 bases from V and 4 bases from J, with 20 bases between. Looked up from germline, CDR1 is LNHDA and CDR2 is SQIVND (reference sequence). CDR3 in DNA: TGTGCCAGTAGTTACGGACTCGGGCAGCGGGGCTATGGCTACACCTTC. Protein sequence: CASSYGLGQRGYGYTF.

This sequence joins TRBV4-3 and TRBJ2-2; the D gene is possibly TRBD1 (5 bases). V was cut by 3 bases and J by 0 bases, with 14 bases left in between. The length of the CDR3 is 17 residues. CDR1 is LGHNA and CDR2 is YSLEER in the germline V gene. The CDR3 here is CASSQYQAGTNTGELFF. Written as DNA, the CDR3 is TGCGCCAGCAGCCAGTATCAGGCAGGGACGAACACCGGGGAGCTGTTTTTT.

This CDR3 reads CASSHRRSRANEKLFF. The CDR3 DNA reads as TGTGCCAGCAGCCACCGAAGATCCCGGGCTAATGAAAAACTGTTTTTT. The V and J genes are TRBV4-2 and TRBJ1-4; D is ambiguous. V was cut by 3 bases and J by 3 bases, with 14 bases left in between. The CDR3 totals 16 residues. Germline V gives CDR1 LGHNA, CDR2 YNFKEQ.

This chain links TRBV19 with TRBJ1-1; no reliable D call. The V gene lost 2 bases and the J gene lost 7 bases, with 11 bases spanning the gap. The CDR3 is 13 amino acids. CDR1 LNHDA and CDR2 SQIVND come from the germline V gene (reference sequence). CDR3 protein: CASSIYVGSEAFF. CDR3 bases: TGTGCCAGTAGTATATATGTAGGGAGTGAAGCTTTCTTT.

This rearrangement joins TRBV5-1 to TRBJ1-2; 7 nucleotides agree with TRBD1. From germline, CDR1 is SGHRS and CDR2 YFSETQ. This CDR3 is 16 amino acids long. J was trimmed by 2 bases and V by 4 bases; bases with no gene match: 11. This CDR3 is CASSRSTGTSNYGYTF. Written as DNA, the CDR3 is TGCGCCAGCAGCCGTTCGACAGGGACTTCAAACTATGGCTACACCTTC.

V is TRBV11-3 and J is TRBJ2-3, with a weak D call TRBD2 (6 bases). Germline assignment: CDR1 SGHNT and CDR2 YENEEA. Trimming removed 0 bases from V and 4 bases from J, with 17 bases in between. The CDR3 is 17 amino acids. In DNA, the CDR3 is TGTGCCAGCAGCTTAGAAGGAGGGCTAGTTACCTCAGATACGCAGTATTTT. Encoded protein: CASSLEGGLVTSDTQYF.

The CDR3 DNA is TGTGCCAGCAGCGACGGGACAGCTCACAATGAGCAGTTCTTC. This translates into CASSDGTAHNEQFF. This chain links TRBV7-9 with TRBJ2-1; 7 bases map to TRBD1. The CDR3 consists of 14 residues. CDR1 and CDR2 from the germline V gene are SEHNR and FQNEAQ (reference sequence). V was clipped by 5 bases and J by 5 bases; unmatched bases: 6.

This sequence joins TRBV27 and TRBJ1-1, with TRBD1 identical over 10 bases. Germline loops: CDR1 MNHEY, CDR2 SMNVEV (reference sequence). Trimming at V came to 2 bases and at J to 11 bases, leaving 14 bases not matched to a gene. The CDR3 is 16 residues long. In nucleotides, the CDR3 is TGTGCCAGCAGTTTAGGACAGGGGGTGAGTTTCGGGCGGGCTTTCTTT. Translated: CASSLGQGVSFGRAFF.

The rearrangement links TRBV7-2 to TRBJ2-5; D is unclear. CDR1 SGHTA and CDR2 FQGNSA come from the germline V gene. This CDR3 region has 12 residues. V lost 4 bases to trimming and J lost 1 base, with 4 bases between them. For the CDR3, the DNA is TGTGCCAGCAGCTCCTTCCAAGAGACCCAGTACTTC. It encodes CASSSFQETQYF.

The J gene is TRBJ2-2, the V gene TRBV13, with TRBD2 matching over 10 bases. CDR1 is PRHDT, CDR2 FYEKMQ, per germline (reference sequence). Trimming took 3 bases from V and 7 from J; bases not matched to a gene: 8. This CDR3 is 16 amino acids long. Here the CDR3 reads CASSFQGLASGGELFF. In nucleotides, the CDR3 is TGTGCCAGCAGCTTCCAGGGACTAGCGTCTGGCGGGGAGCTGTTTTTT.

This chain links TRBV27 with TRBJ2-3, with TRBD2 matching 9 bases. This CDR3 is 16 amino acids long. With V trimmed by 6 bases and J by 5 bases, 12 bases remained unmatched. The germline CDR1 and CDR2 sequences are MNHEY and SMNVEV (reference sequence). CDR3 bases: TGTGCCAGCAGAGCCCCTAGCGGGGACGGCCTAGATACGCAGTATTTT. As protein: CASRAPSGDGLDTQYF.

The chain recombines TRBV6-6 with TRBJ1-2, with 9 bases lining up with TRBD1. This CDR3 is built from 16 residues. The germline CDR1 and CDR2 sequences are MNHNY and SVGAGI (reference sequence). Trimming took 0 bases from V and 4 from J; bases not matched to a gene: 6. Written as DNA, the CDR3 is TGTGCCAGCAGTTACTCTAGGGACAGGGCGGGCTATGGCTACACCTTC. Amino acid sequence: CASSYSRDRAGYGYTF.

This clone appeared once. This sequence joins TRBV5-6 and TRBJ2-1; possible D gene TRBD1, 6 bases. Germline-derived CDR1 and CDR2 are SGHDT and YYEEEE. This CDR3 has 15 residues. Trimming pared 0 bases from V and 5 bases from J, leaving 12 bases between. For the CDR3, the DNA is TGTGCCAGCAGCTTGGGGGGGACATCCCACAATGAGCAGTTCTTC. This sequence encodes CASSLGGTSHNEQFF.

This clone was picked up a small number of times. In DNA, the CDR3 is TGCGCCAGCAGCCAAGAGTCCAGGGGGGCCTACGAGCAGTACTTC. This sequence encodes CASSQESRGAYEQYF. V usage is TRBV4-1 and J usage is TRBJ2-7; tentatively, D is TRBD1 (7 bases). The CDR3 is 15 residues long. Trimming shortened V by 0 bases and J by 2 bases, and 11 bases separated the two germline ends. From germline, CDR1 is MGHRA and CDR2 YSYEKL.

This chain connects TRBV12-5 to TRBJ1-1, with unresolved D. The CDR3 totals 16 residues. CDR1 and CDR2 (germline): LGHNT, FRNRAP. V was trimmed by 6 bases and J by 4 bases, leaving 21 bases between them. The CDR3 nucleotides read TGTGCTAGTGGACCAACCCCCGGGGTTCTTGGCACTGAAGCTTTCTTT. Its translation: CASGPTPGVLGTEAFF.

This clone was recorded only once. This chain joins TRBV19 and TRBJ2-3, with 12 positions matching TRBD1. The length of the CDR3 is 14 residues. Trimming removed 11 bases from V and 5 bases from J; junction bases left unmatched: 8. In germline, CDR1 is LNHDA, CDR2 SQIVND (reference sequence). This chain's CDR3 is CASRDRGREDTQYF. For the CDR3, the DNA is TGTGCCTCCCGGGACAGGGGGCGCGAAGATACGCAGTATTTT. The full variable domain, with the rest looked up from reference TRBV19 and TRBJ2-3, is DGGITQSPKYLFRKEGQNVTLSCEQNLNHDAMYWYRQDPGQGLRLIYYSQIVNDFQKGDIAEGYSVSREKKESFPLTVTSAQKNPTAFYLCASRDRGREDTQYFGPGTRLTVL.